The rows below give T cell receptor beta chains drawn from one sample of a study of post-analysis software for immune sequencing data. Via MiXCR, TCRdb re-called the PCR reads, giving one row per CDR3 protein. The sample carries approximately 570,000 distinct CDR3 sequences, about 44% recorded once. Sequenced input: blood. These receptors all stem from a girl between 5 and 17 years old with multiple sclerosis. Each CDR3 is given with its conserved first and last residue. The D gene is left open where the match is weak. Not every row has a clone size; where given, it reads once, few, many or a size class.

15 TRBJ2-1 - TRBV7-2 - TGTGCCACCCTGAAGTTCTTGGGCGGAGACAATGAGCAGTTCTTC CATLKFLGGDNEQFF
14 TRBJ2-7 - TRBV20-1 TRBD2 TGCAGTGCTATACGCGGGGGGGCCTTCAACGAGCAGTACTTC CSAIRGGAFNEQYF
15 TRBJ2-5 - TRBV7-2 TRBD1 TGTGCCAGCAGCCCCGGGACAGGGTGGCAAGAGACCCAGTACTTC CASSPGTGWQETQYF
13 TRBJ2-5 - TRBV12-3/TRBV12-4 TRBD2 TGTGCCAGCAGTTACCGGGAGGTTGAGACCCAGTACTTC CASSYREVETQYF
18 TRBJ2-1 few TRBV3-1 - TGTGCCAGCAGCCAAGATGAGGACGGCTACTTGACCTACAATGAGCAGTTCTTC CASSQDEDGYLTYNEQFF
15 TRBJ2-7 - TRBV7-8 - TGTGCCAGCAGCGCCGACATAGGGGCCTACAATGAGCAGTACTTC CASSADIGAYNEQYF
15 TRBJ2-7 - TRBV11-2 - TGTGCCAGCAGCTCACAAGGGGTAGGGCCCTACGAGCAGTACTTC CASSSQGVGPYEQYF
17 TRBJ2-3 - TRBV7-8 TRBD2 TGTGCCAGCAGCTCCGAGACTAGCGGGGAGTACCCAGATACGCAGTATTTT CASSSETSGEYPDTQYF
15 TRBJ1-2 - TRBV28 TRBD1 TGTGCCAGCATCCTACGAGGGGGACAGGACTATGGCTACACCTTC CASILRGGQDYGYTF
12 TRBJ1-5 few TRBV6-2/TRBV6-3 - TGTGCCAGCAGTTTCCATTTAAAGCCCCAGCATTTT CASSFHLKPQHF
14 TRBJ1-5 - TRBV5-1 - TGCGCCAGCAGCACGCAGGGCGCTGGGTCGCCCCGGCATTTT CASSTQGAGSPRHF
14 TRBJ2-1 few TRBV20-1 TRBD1 TGCAGTGCTAGGTCCGGACGCCGGACAGGTGAGCAGTTCTTC CSARSGRRTGEQFF
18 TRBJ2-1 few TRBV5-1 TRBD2 TGCGCCAGCAGCTTGGCTCCAGGGACTAGCGGGAGTGGGGGTGAGCAGTTCTTC CASSLAPGTSGSGGEQFF
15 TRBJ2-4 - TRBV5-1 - TGCGCCAGCAGCCTCCAGGGGCGCGTCCAAAACATTCAGTACTTC CASSLQGRVQNIQYF
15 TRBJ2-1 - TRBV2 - TGTGCCAGCAGTAAAGACCATGTGGGGGACAATGAGCAGTTCTTC CASSKDHVGDNEQFF
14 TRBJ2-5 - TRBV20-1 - TGCAGTCTCGATCTGGCAGGGTCGTTGGGTGAGCAGTACTTC CSLDLAGSLGEQYF
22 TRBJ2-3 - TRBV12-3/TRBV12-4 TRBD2 TGTGCCAGCTCCCCGGGCGCGCGGGTGGCTAGCGGGAGTATTGGTAGAGCAGATACGCAGTATTTT CASSPGARVASGSIGRADTQYF
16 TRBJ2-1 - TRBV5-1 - TGCGCCAGCAGCTTGGATGGGACAGCGGGTGGTAATGAGCAGTTCTTC CASSLDGTAGGNEQFF
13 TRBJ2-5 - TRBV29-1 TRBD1 TGCAGCGTTGCGGACAGGTTACAAGAGACCCAGTACTTC CSVADRLQETQYF
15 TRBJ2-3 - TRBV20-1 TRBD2 TGCAGTGCTAGACCCCTGCGGGAGGGGAAAGATACGCAGTATTTT CSARPLREGKDTQYF
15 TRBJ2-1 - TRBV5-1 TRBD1 TGCGCCAGCAGCTTGGGACAGGGGGACTACAATGAGCAGTTCTTC CASSLGQGDYNEQFF
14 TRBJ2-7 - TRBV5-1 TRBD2 TGTGCCAGCAGCACTGGGACTAGCGGTTACGAGCAGTACTTC CASSTGTSGYEQYF
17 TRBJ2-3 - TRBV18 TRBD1 TGTGCCAGCTCACCACCCGGGACAGGGAGTAGCACAGATACGCAGTATTTT CASSPPGTGSSTDTQYF
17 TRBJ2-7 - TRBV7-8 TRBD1 TGTGCCAGCAGCCCCCGGGTAGGGGGCTATCTCTCCTACGAGCAGTACTTC CASSPRVGGYLSYEQYF
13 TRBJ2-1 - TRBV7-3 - TGTGCCAGCAGCTCCCTATGGTACAATGAGCAGTTCTTC CASSSLWYNEQFF
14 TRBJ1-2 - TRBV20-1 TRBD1 TGCAGTGCTAAGGGACAGGGGGAGAACTATGGCTACACCTTC CSAKGQGENYGYTF
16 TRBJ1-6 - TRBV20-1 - TGCAGTGCTCGCCTCGGGGGAGAAACCTATAATTCACCCCTCCACTTT CSARLGGETYNSPLHF
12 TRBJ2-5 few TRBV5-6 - TGTGCCAGCCAGACCCCCATGGAGACCCAGTACTTC CASQTPMETQYF
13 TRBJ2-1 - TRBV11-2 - TGTGCCAGCAGCAGGCCGGGGGATATTGAGCAGTTCTTC CASSRPGDIEQFF
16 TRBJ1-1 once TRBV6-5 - TGTGCCAGCAGAGTCCGTCCGGGACATATGAACACTGAAGCTTTCTTT CASRVRPGHMNTEAFF
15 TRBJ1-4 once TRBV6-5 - TGTGCCAGCAGCCCATACCCCCGAGCTTATGAAAAACGGTTTTTT CASSPYPRAYEKRFF
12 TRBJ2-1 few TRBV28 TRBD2 TGTGCCAGCAGTGGACTAGCGCGTTTACAGTTCTTC CASSGLARLQFF
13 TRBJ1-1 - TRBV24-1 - TGTGCCACCAGTGACAAACATGGCACTGAAGCTTTCTTT CATSDKHGTEAFF
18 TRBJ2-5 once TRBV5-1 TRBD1 TGCGCCAGCAGCCCCACAAGTTTCCCGGGACAGGGATTGAAGACCCAGTACTTC CASSPTSFPGQGLKTQYF
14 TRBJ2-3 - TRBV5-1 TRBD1 TGCGCCAGTGCGACAGGGGGCTTTACAGATACGCAGTATTTT CASATGGFTDTQYF
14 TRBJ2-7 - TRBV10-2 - TGCGCCAGCAGGCCCCGGGACCTTTCCTACGAGCAGTACTTC CASRPRDLSYEQYF
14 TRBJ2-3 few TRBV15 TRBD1 TGTGCCACCGCTTCACAGGGGGCAAAAGATACGCAGTATTTT CATASQGAKDTQYF
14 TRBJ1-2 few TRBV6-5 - TGTGCCAGCAGTTACCGGGAGACCGGCTATGGCTACACCTTC CASSYRETGYGYTF
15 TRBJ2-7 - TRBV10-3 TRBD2 TGTGCCATCAATCGAAGAGGACTAGCCGGATACGAGCAGTACTTC CAINRRGLAGYEQYF
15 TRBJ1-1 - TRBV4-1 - TGCGCCAGCAGCGTGGCTTACACTGCCCGCACTGAAGCTTTCTTT CASSVAYTARTEAFF
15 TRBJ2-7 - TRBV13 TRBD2 TGTGCCAGCAGCCCTCGCGGCGGGGGGGCCTACGAGCAGTACTTC CASSPRGGGAYEQYF
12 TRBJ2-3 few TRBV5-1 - TGCGCCAGCAGCTCCGTGGCAGATACGCAGTATTTT CASSSVADTQYF
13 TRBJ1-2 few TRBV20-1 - TGCAGTGCTAGCCAGGGCTATAACTATGGCTACACCTTC CSASQGYNYGYTF
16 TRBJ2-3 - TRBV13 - TGTGCCAGCGATTCCAAAGGAGGGCCCGGGACAGATACGCGGTATTTT CASDSKGGPGTDTRYF
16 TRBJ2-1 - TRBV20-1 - TGCAGTGCCTACGGAATAGGGAGAGGCTCCTACAATGAGCAGTTCTTC CSAYGIGRGSYNEQFF
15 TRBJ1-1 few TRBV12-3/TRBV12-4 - TGTGCCAGCAGTTTGAACCGGGGGTTGGACACTGAAGCTTTCTTT CASSLNRGLDTEAFF
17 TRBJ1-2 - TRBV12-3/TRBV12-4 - TGTGCCAGCAGTTTTCGATTCGGGCAGGAGACTAACTATGGCTACACCTTC CASSFRFGQETNYGYTF
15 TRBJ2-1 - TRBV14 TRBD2 TGTGCCAGCAGCCAAACCGGGACTAGAATGAATGAGCAGTTCTTC CASSQTGTRMNEQFF
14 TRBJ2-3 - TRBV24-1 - TGTGCCACCAGTGACCGACGACAGTCGGATACGCAGTATTTT CATSDRRQSDTQYF
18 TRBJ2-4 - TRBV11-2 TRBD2 TGTGCCAGCAGCACGCGAGGCGGGAGTGTGGAGGGCAAAAACATTCAGTACTTC CASSTRGGSVEGKNIQYF
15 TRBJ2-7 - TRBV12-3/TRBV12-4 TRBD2 TGTGTCAGCAGTTCCGTGACTAGCGCACCCTACGAGCAGTACTTC CVSSSVTSAPYEQYF
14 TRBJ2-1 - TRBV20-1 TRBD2 TGCAGTGCTTCCGGACTAGCGGCCTACAATGAGCAGTTCTTC CSASGLAAYNEQFF
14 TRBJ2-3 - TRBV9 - TGTGCCAGCAGCGCGCTCGTGCACACAGATACGCAGTATTTT CASSALVHTDTQYF
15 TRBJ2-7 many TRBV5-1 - TGCGCCAGCAGCTTGGCCGTACAGGGAACGGGGGAGCAGTACTTC CASSLAVQGTGEQYF
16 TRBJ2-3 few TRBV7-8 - TGTGCCAGCAGCTTAGCTAGGCCAACTGGCGGGGATACGCAGTATTTT CASSLARPTGGDTQYF